This entry concerns a single TCR beta chain. In the authors' workflow: Amplification of reference gene primers provided the estimated nucleated cell counts. The protocol was immunoSEQ multiplex PCR, while the TCRdb copy is restricted to in-frame clones and leaves out a portion. The V and J calls and clone size are taken from that table; D and trimming were inferred from the DNA. The sample holds approximately 130,000 clones, approximately 85% seen once. The CDR3 spans 17 residues. The sample comes from a study of blood T cell repertoires in COVID-19. Study context: The United States, Italy and Spain provided the acute and convalescent COVID-19 samples. The analysed material was cDNA or gDNA that came from T cells, B-cell-depleted T cells, or PBMCs.

The genes are TRBV21-1 and TRBJ2-7; TRBD2 is the table's D call and was not checked against the DNA. TRBV21-1 is an annotated pseudogene. The clonotype was recovered from a human donor in a cohort sampled during active COVID-19. The specimen was peripheral blood. The CDR3 sequence: CASSKAIPKTPPNEQYV. The CDR3 DNA is TGTGCCAGCAGCAAAGCGATCCCTAAAACGCCCCCCAACGAGCAGTACGTC.